These 18 T cell receptor beta chains were all obtained from the same sample, sequenced in a study of response to subunit inactivated influenza vaccine. TCRdb reanalysed the RT-PCR reads using MiXCR and keeps one entry per CDR3 protein. Among 600,000 to 850,000 distinct CDR3 sequences listed, about 14% were seen once. The material sequenced was PBMCs from blood, taken 14 to 15 days before vaccination. The receptors here all came from a man over 45 who received an inactivated influenza vaccine.

The rearrangement links TRBV20-1 to TRBJ1-4; possible D gene TRBD1, 5 bases. V lost 1 base and J lost 7, with 13 bases in between. The CDR3 runs to 14 residues. CDR1 DFQATT and CDR2 SNEGSKA come from the germline V gene (reference sequence). The CDR3 region is CSARVGREAEKLFF. The CDR3 DNA follows: TGCAGTGCTAGAGTCGGCAGGGAGGCTGAAAAACTGTTTTTT.

The chain links TRBV6-2 or TRBV6-3 to TRBJ2-7; a weak D match, TRBD2 (5 bases). Deletions cut 2 bases from V and 3 bases from J, with 11 bases between. CDR3 length: 14 amino acids. Germline CDR1 reads MNHEY; CDR2 reads SVGEGT. CDR3 DNA: TGTGCCAGCAGTTACCGGGCGGGCCACTACGAGCAGTACTTC. Protein: CASSYRAGHYEQYF.

This chain links TRBV4-1 with TRBJ2-5, with 7 bases identical to TRBD2. The germline V gene encodes CDR1 MGHRA and CDR2 YSYEKL. This CDR3 comprises 16 residues. J lost 1 base, V lost 4 bases, and 9 bases had no gene match. This chain's CDR3 is CASSRVGSGGQETQYF. For the CDR3, the DNA is TGCGCCAGCAGCCGGGTCGGGTCGGGGGGCCAAGAGACCCAGTACTTC.

V and J are TRBV4-2 and TRBJ2-5; 8 nucleotides agree with TRBD1. The germline CDR1 and CDR2 sequences are LGHNA and YNFKEQ. CDR3 length equals 14 residues. V lost 0 bases and J lost 5; bases outside the gene matches: 2. The CDR3 DNA follows: TGTGCCAGCAGCCAAGATTACAGGGGGGAGACCCAGTACTTC. Its translation: CASSQDYRGETQYF.

This clonotype has more than one count but fewer than ten. The chain is built from TRBV12-3 or TRBV12-4 and TRBJ2-3; perhaps D is TRBD1 or TRBD2 (5 bases each). The CDR3 has 18 residues. Trimming took off 6 bases at V and 1 base at J, with 23 bases between the two ends. CDR3 sequence (DNA): TGTGCCAGCAGCCCCCGTGGATTTGGTGGGGGAGGCACAGATACGCAGTATTTT. Translated, it gives CASSPRGFGGGGTDTQYF.

This clonotype was detected only a few times. The chain recombines TRBV15 with TRBJ2-7, with a possible D match to TRBD1 (6 bases). The germline V and J ends were trimmed by 1 base and 3 bases, with 13 bases remaining between them. The CDR3 is made up of 15 amino acids. Germline V gene lookup returns CDR1 LNHNV and CDR2 YYDKDF (reference sequence). The DNA for the CDR3 is TGTGCCACCAGCAGAGCCCGGGACATACTCTACGAGCAGTACTTC. This encodes CATSRARDILYEQYF.

The gene calls are TRBV6-2 or TRBV6-3 and TRBJ2-1; a possible D gene is TRBD1 (5 bases). Trimming took 3 bases from V and 3 from J, leaving 12 bases between them. Germline CDR1 and CDR2: MNHEY and SVGEGT. This CDR3 has 15 residues. The CDR3 DNA is TGTGCCAGCAGTTATCAGGGCTCCCACTACAATGAGCAGTTCTTC. The encoded protein is CASSYQGSHYNEQFF.

This clonotype was seen a handful of times. This chain links TRBV6-1 with TRBJ1-3; TRBD1 agrees at 8 bases. Per germline, CDR1 MNHNS and CDR2 SASEGT. The ends lost 4 bases at V and 1 base at J; junction bases unmatched: 9. The CDR3 length is 17 residues. In DNA form, the CDR3 reads TGTGCCAGCAGTGTTCACGGACAGGGTGTATCTGGAAACACCATATATTTT. It translates to CASSVHGQGVSGNTIYF.

This clonotype showed up just a few times. This chain connects TRBV11-1 to TRBJ2-7; D is possibly TRBD2 (6 bases). Looked up from germline, CDR1 is SGHAT and CDR2 is FQDESV (reference sequence). The CDR3 has 15 amino acids. V lost 2 bases and J lost 2, with 13 bases in between. The CDR3 protein is CASSLRIAEAYEQYF. The CDR3 bases are TGTGCCAGCAGCTTACGTATAGCGGAGGCCTACGAGCAGTACTTC.

The CDR3 reads CASSLGASGPRDEQFF. CDR3 nucleotide sequence: TGTGCCAGCAGTTTGGGGGCGTCGGGTCCGCGGGATGAGCAGTTCTTC. V gene TRBV28 combines with J gene TRBJ2-1; the D gene is possibly TRBD1 (6 bases). V was pared by 3 bases and J by 8 bases, with 20 bases between. Germline V gives CDR1 MDHEN, CDR2 SYDVKM. The CDR3 spans 16 residues.

This clonotype was detected a few times. The rearrangement links TRBV4-3 to TRBJ2-4, with 9 bases identical to TRBD1. V gave up 3 bases and J gave up 3 bases; unmatched junction bases: 6. This CDR3 is built from 16 residues. Germline V gene data show CDR1 as LGHNA and CDR2 as YSLEER. The DNA of the CDR3 is TGCGCCAGCAGCCAGGGACAGGGTTTTGGCAAAAACATTCAGTACTTC. It codes for CASSQGQGFGKNIQYF.

This clonotype was seen a few times. The chain recombines TRBV12-3 or TRBV12-4 with TRBJ2-5; D is uncertain. This CDR3 comprises 14 residues. V was clipped by 2 bases and J by 5 bases, with 12 bases between them. The CDR3 reads CASSLRMDRETQYF. CDR3 sequence (DNA): TGTGCCAGCAGTTTAAGGATGGATCGGGAGACCCAGTACTTC.

This clonotype showed up many times. The CDR3 DNA follows: TGTGCCAGCAGCCAAGGGGGACCCTTAGGGGGCACCGGGGAGCTGTTTTTT. Its protein product is CASSQGGPLGGTGELFF. V usage is TRBV4-2 and J usage is TRBJ2-2; D is perhaps TRBD1 (6 bases). Per germline, CDR1 LGHNA and CDR2 YNFKEQ. V lost 1 base, J lost 4 bases, and 16 bases lay in between. The CDR3 sequence is 17 residues long.

This clonotype was detected only a few times. The chain recombines TRBV20-1 with TRBJ2-3, with a possible D match to TRBD2 (6 bases). The CDR3 sequence is 13 residues long. The germline V gene encodes CDR1 DFQATT and CDR2 SNEGSKA (reference sequence). V was cut by 3 bases and J by 3 bases, with 10 bases left in between. In DNA, the CDR3 is TGCAGTGCTAGCGGGAGCGGGACAGATACGCAGTATTTT. It encodes CSASGSGTDTQYF.

This clonotype was counted only a few times. The chain couples TRBV2 to TRBJ2-3; the match to TRBD1 covers 11 bases. CDR3 length equals 16 residues. Germline V gene sequence: CDR1 SNHLY, CDR2 FYNNEI. The V segment lost 5 bases and the J segment 4 bases; nucleotides outside the gene matches: 8. The CDR3 protein is CASSSPGQGVSDTQYF. The CDR3 DNA sequence: TGTGCCAGCAGTTCCCCGGGACAGGGGGTGTCAGATACGCAGTATTTT. The variable domain in full, with the rest retrieved from reference TRBV2 and TRBJ2-3, is EPEVTQTPSHQVTQMGQEVILRCVPISNHLYFYWYRQILGQKVEFLVSFYNNEISEKSEIFDDQFSVERPDGSNFTLKIRSTKLEDSAMYFCASSSPGQGVSDTQYFGPGTRLTVL.

The chain is built from TRBV5-1 and TRBJ2-1, with D hard to call. CDR3 length: 12 residues. V shed 4 bases and J shed 9 bases, with 11 bases lying between them. Germline CDR1 is SGHRS and CDR2 is YFSETQ. The CDR3 here is CASSPVRREQFF. The CDR3 DNA reads as TGCGCCAGCAGCCCAGTGAGACGTGAGCAGTTCTTC. Drawing the rest from reference TRBV5-1 and TRBJ2-1, the complete variable domain is KAGVTQTPRYLIKTRGQQVTLSCSPISGHRSVSWYQQTPGQGLQFLFEYFSETQRNKGNFPGRFSGRQFSNSRSEMNVSTLELGDSALYLCASSPVRREQFFGPGTRLTVL.

This chain joins TRBV20-1 and TRBJ2-7; 13 bases align to TRBD2. This CDR3 contains 16 residues. The V and J ends lost 7 bases and 6 bases, in that order; junction bases with no gene match: 15. Germline CDR1 is DFQATT and CDR2 is SNEGSKA (reference sequence). CDR3 sequence: CSVQAGTSGDPGEQYF. The CDR3 DNA is TGCAGTGTTCAAGCCGGGACTAGCGGGGACCCTGGCGAGCAGTACTTC.

In this sample, this clonotype turned up many times. The chain links TRBV6-5 to TRBJ2-5; D is unclear. V lost 9 bases and J 2 bases, leaving 22 bases between the germline ends. CDR1 and CDR2 (germline): MNHEY, SVGAGI. The CDR3 contains 16 residues. CDR3 in amino acids: CARQGSSRKNQETQYF. The CDR3 bases are TGTGCCAGGCAAGGGTCGAGCAGAAAAAATCAAGAGACCCAGTACTTC.